This T cell receptor beta chain derives from a study of tumor-infiltrating lymphocytes in primary liver carcinoma. In the case of this clonotype: The junction departs from the called germline gene at one end, perhaps through a read error.

TCR beta cDNA was reverse-transcribed from 400 to 500 ng of total RNA. The reaction used a constant-region primer and ProtoScript II reverse transcriptase. What produced the TCR beta libraries was three nested multiplex PCR rounds using slightly modified ARM-PCR. Each of the first two PCR rounds ran nine to ten cycles with TRBV1-TRBV30 forward and C-beta reverse primers. Using its own MiXCR run on the multiplex PCR reads, TCRdb lists one record per CDR3 protein. The sample records around 81,000 distinct CDR3 sequences, over 70% being singletons. Extraction of RNA together with DNA used about 17-30 mg of unsorted bulk tissue. There are 14 residues in the CDR3. The germline V gene encodes CDR1 MNHEY and CDR2 SVGAGI.

This sequence joins TRBV6-5 and TRBJ1-1; no firm D call. What was sequenced was liver tumor tissue from sampling region 4. Subset described: tumor region T4, right-lateral pole. The clonotype comes from a woman aged 55-69 years with primary liver carcinoma and hepatitis B virus infection. The CDR3 sequence is CASSYSWDGLEASF. CDR3 DNA sequence: TGTGCCAGCAGTTACTCGTGGGATGGTCTTGAAGCTTCCTTT.